The 28 T cell receptor beta chains presented below share a single source sample, sequenced in a study of cytomegalovirus exposure and HLA in healthy donors. PCR employed 60 Vbeta and 13 Jbeta primers. The protocol was immunoSEQ multiplex PCR, while the TCRdb copy is restricted to in-frame clones and leaves out a portion. The repertoire holds some 130,000 clones, with 82% as singletons. The specimen was PBMCs. These TCRs come from a woman aged 45-60 years in good health and CMV-seropositive.

The CDR3 bases are TGTGCCAGCAGTGAACGGACTAGCGGGAGCAACGAGCAGTACTTC. Amino acid sequence: CASSERTSGSNEQYF. The chain employs TRBV27 and TRBJ2-7, with TRBD2 matching 13 bases. V gave up 5 bases and J gave up 5 bases; unmatched junction bases: 6. Per the germline V gene, CDR1 is MNHEY and CDR2 is SMNVEV (reference sequence). CDR3 size: 15 residues.

The chain recombines TRBV6-5 with TRBJ2-5; TRBD1 aligns across 8 bases. The end of the DNA is better explained by TRBJ2-7, so the J call may be wrong. This CDR3 is built from 14 residues. Germline V lookup: CDR1 MNHEY, CDR2 SVGAGI. CDR3 DNA: TGTGCCAGCAGTAGTCTTCAGGGGGCCAGCGAGCAGTACTTC. Translating gives CASSSLQGASEQYF.

This chain uses TRBV5-5 with TRBJ1-1; D perhaps matches TRBD1 (5 bases). Germline V gene lookup returns CDR1 SGHKS and CDR2 YYEKEE (reference sequence). The CDR3 length is 11 residues. With 7 bases removed from V and 6 bases from J, the gap between germline ends came to 10 bases. DNA of the CDR3: TGTGCCAGCGGGAGGGGCGCTGAAGCTTTCTTT. Amino acid sequence: CASGRGAEAFF.

The gene calls are TRBV27 and TRBJ2-1, with a tentative D call TRBD1 (5 bases). Trimming pared 6 bases from V and 10 bases from J, leaving 10 bases between. The germline gives CDR1 MNHEY, CDR2 SMNVEV (reference sequence). This CDR3 is built from 11 residues. The CDR3 sequence is CASRSRQEQFF. The CDR3 DNA reads TGTGCCAGCAGGAGCAGACAGGAGCAGTTCTTC.

The chain couples TRBV6-4 to TRBJ1-6; D possibly corresponds to TRBD1 (6 bases). Looked up from germline, CDR1 is MRHNA and CDR2 is SNTAGT. The V end lost 4 bases, the J end lost 9 bases, and 13 bases lay between the germline ends. There are 14 residues in the CDR3. The CDR3 is CASSGGTYLSPLHF. The CDR3 DNA reads TGTGCCAGCAGTGGGGGGACATACCTTTCACCCCTCCACTTT.

This clone was picked up one time. The chain links TRBV4-1 to TRBJ1-5; perhaps TRBD1 as D (6 bases). Germline V lookup: CDR1 MGHRA, CDR2 YSYEKL. V lost 2 bases, J lost 9 bases, and 17 bases lay in between. The CDR3 loop spans 15 amino acids. CDR3 DNA: TGCGCCAGCAGCCAATTAGGACAGCCCGATCGGCCCCAGCATTTT. Its protein product is CASSQLGQPDRPQHF.

The CDR3 sequence is CASSGVTTIYNEQFF. The CDR3 nucleotides are TGTGCCAGCAGTGGGGTCACGACTATTTACAATGAGCAGTTCTTC. This chain connects TRBV6-1 to TRBJ2-1; TRBD2 is a possible D gene (5 bases). The germline V gene has CDR1 MNHNS and CDR2 SASEGT. The CDR3 is 15 amino acids. V gave up 4 bases and J gave up 4 bases, with 14 bases separating them.

The chain recombines TRBV7-9 with TRBJ2-6; maybe TRBD1 (5 bases). The length of the CDR3 is 19 residues. Germline V gene sequence: CDR1 SEHNR, CDR2 FQNEAQ (reference sequence). Trimming shortened V by 1 base and J by 0 bases, and 16 bases separated the two germline ends. CDR3 sequence: CASSLVIDSHSSGANVLTF. DNA of the CDR3: TGTGCCAGCAGCTTAGTTATCGACAGCCATAGCTCTGGGGCCAACGTCCTGACTTTC.

There are a few counts of this clone. The J gene is TRBJ2-2, the V gene TRBV7-3; tentative D call: TRBD2 (6 bases). CDR1 is SGHTA and CDR2 is FQGTGA in the germline V gene. The CDR3 length is 15 residues. V shed 5 bases and J shed 4 bases, with 14 bases lying between them. DNA of the CDR3: TGTGCCAGCAGCCGAGGTAGCGGAGGCACCGGGGAGCTGTTTTTT. Protein: CASSRGSGGTGELFF.

This clone is a singleton in its sample. J is TRBJ1-6 and V is TRBV2, with 7 bases fitting TRBD1. The CDR3 is 13 amino acids. Trimming at V came to 11 bases and at J to 8 bases, leaving 9 bases not matched to a gene. Germline assignment: CDR1 SNHLY and CDR2 FYNNEI. The CDR3 sequence: CALTQGIDSPLHF. The CDR3 nucleotides are TGTGCCCTGACACAGGGGATCGATTCACCCCTCCACTTT.

In its sample, this clone was seen a few times. V and J are TRBV27 and TRBJ1-2; TRBD1 matches 8 bases. The CDR3 runs 15 residues. Trimming at V came to 6 bases and at J to 2 bases, leaving 8 bases not matched to a gene. The germline gives CDR1 MNHEY, CDR2 SMNVEV (reference sequence). The CDR3 reads CASSNYQGANYGYTF. CDR3 nucleotides: TGTGCCAGCAGCAATTACCAGGGGGCCAACTATGGCTACACCTTC.

V gene TRBV5-4 combines with J gene TRBJ2-3, with 7 bases fitting TRBD2. The V gene end was trimmed by 5 bases and the J gene end by 5 bases; junction bases not matched to a gene: 5. The CDR3 loop spans 13 amino acids. The V gene's germline CDR1 is SGHNT and CDR2 YYREEE (reference sequence). CDR3 nucleotide sequence: TGTGCCAGCAGTTCGGGGGGAGGAGATACGCAGTATTTT. Translated, it gives CASSSGGGDTQYF.

This clone was seen only a few times. The rearrangement links TRBV27 to TRBJ2-7; weak D call: TRBD2 (6 bases). The CDR3 is 18 residues long. Germline assignment: CDR1 MNHEY and CDR2 SMNVEV (reference sequence). V was cut by 5 bases and J by 1 base, with 24 bases left in between. Here the CDR3 DNA reads TGTGCCAGCAGTCCTTGGGGTCGGGATAGCGGAATATCCTACGAGCAGTACTTC. Residues: CASSPWGRDSGISYEQYF.

The V and J genes are TRBV6-5 and TRBJ2-7; possibly TRBD2 for D (6 bases). Germline CDR1 and CDR2: MNHEY and SVGAGI. V was cut by 0 bases and J by 2 bases, with 14 bases left in between. This CDR3 comprises 16 residues. The CDR3 spells CASSYSVQGGPYEQYF. The CDR3 DNA is TGTGCCAGCAGTTACTCGGTCCAGGGAGGTCCCTACGAGCAGTACTTC.

This clone has a handful of counts. The chain carries TRBV6-6 and TRBJ1-2, with D maybe TRBD1 (6 bases). CDR3 length: 11 amino acids. CDR1 and CDR2 (germline): MNHNY, SVGAGI (reference sequence). Trimming pared 5 bases from V and 6 bases from J, leaving 7 bases between. CDR3 nucleotide sequence: TGTGCCAGCAGTAAGGGGGATGGCTACACCTTC. Amino acids: CASSKGDGYTF.

The CDR3 DNA reads as TGTGCCTGGAGAATAGAGAGGCCCTACGAGCAGTACTTC. This gives the protein CAWRIERPYEQYF. V and J are TRBV30 and TRBJ2-7; D is unresolved. The germline V and J ends were trimmed by 3 bases and 2 bases, with 11 bases remaining between them. Germline lookup yields CDR1 GTSNPN and CDR2 SVGIG (reference sequence). The CDR3 runs to 13 residues. The variable domain in full, with the rest retrieved from reference TRBV30 and TRBJ2-7, is SQTIHQWPATLVQPVGSPLSLECTVEGTSNPNLYWYRQAAGRGLQLLFYSVGIGQISSEVPQNLSASRPQDRQFILSSKKLLLSDSGFYLCAWRIERPYEQYFGPGTRLTVT.

The chain uses TRBV28 and TRBJ1-1, with 10 positions matching TRBD1. The CDR3 extends over 15 amino acids. CDR1 and CDR2 from the germline V gene are MDHEN and SYDVKM. The trim removed 4 bases at V and 1 base at J, leaving 3 bases unmatched. The CDR3 DNA follows: TGTGCCAGCAGTTCCCGGGACAGGGGGAACACTGAAGCTTTCTTT. This translates into CASSSRDRGNTEAFF.

The chain couples TRBV5-1 to TRBJ1-5, with 8 bases lining up with TRBD1. Germline V gives CDR1 SGHRS, CDR2 YFSETQ. The CDR3 runs to 15 residues. V was pared by 3 bases and J by 7 bases, with 9 bases of the junction left unmatched. The DNA of the CDR3 is TGCGCCAGCAGCTGGGAGACAGGGGACGGGCAGCCCCAGCATTTT. Translated: CASSWETGDGQPQHF.

Comments on this clone: The sample has other DNA sequences that encode this CDR3 too. The gene calls are TRBV18 and TRBJ1-5, with 7 bases identical to TRBD1. With 2 bases clipped from V and 5 bases from J, the junction kept 0 bases outside the gene matches. CDR3 size: 13 residues. Germline CDR1 and CDR2: KGHSH and LQKENI. CDR3 protein: CASSPTGDQPQHF. The CDR3 DNA sequence: TGTGCCAGCTCACCAACAGGGGATCAGCCCCAGCATTTT.

The chain recombines TRBV11-2 with TRBJ1-1; TRBD1 might be the D (5 bases). Germline V gene sequence: CDR1 SGHAT, CDR2 FQNNGV. The CDR3 totals 18 residues. V was cut by 3 bases and J by 4 bases, with 24 bases left in between. CDR3 bases: TGTGCCAGCAGCTTCGCTTCGCCCAGGGAGGGAAGAAGCACTGAAGCTTTCTTT. It is translated as CASSFASPREGRSTEAFF.

This sequence joins TRBV19 and TRBJ1-1; the match to TRBD1 covers 7 bases. Trimming at V came to 0 bases and at J to 3 bases, leaving 7 bases not matched to a gene. This CDR3 contains 16 residues. Germline lookup yields CDR1 LNHDA and CDR2 SQIVND (reference sequence). The CDR3 loop reads CASSIESSTGDTEAFF. CDR3 DNA: TGTGCCAGTAGTATAGAATCCTCTACAGGGGACACTGAAGCTTTCTTT. Looking up the rest from reference TRBV19 and TRBJ1-1 gives the full variable domain: DGGITQSPKYLFRKEGQNVTLSCEQNLNHDAMYWYRQDPGQGLRLIYYSQIVNDFQKGDIAEGYSVSREKKESFPLTVTSAQKNPTAFYLCASSIESSTGDTEAFFGQGTRLTVV.

V is TRBV18 and J is TRBJ2-7, with TRBD1 identical over 9 bases. The CDR3 runs to 16 residues. The germline gives CDR1 KGHSH, CDR2 LQKENI. V dropped 4 bases and J dropped 2; count of bases not matched to a gene: 9. CDR3 in DNA: TGTGCCAGCTCACTGAGGCCGGGACAGGGAACCTACGAGCAGTACTTC. Its protein product is CASSLRPGQGTYEQYF.

In nucleotides, the CDR3 is TGTGCCAGCAGCCCGGGAGGGCGCCCGGACGAGCAGTACTTC. Its translation: CASSPGGRPDEQYF. V usage is TRBV5-4 and J usage is TRBJ2-7; 8 nucleotides align to TRBD2. CDR3 size: 14 residues. Germline CDR1 is SGHNT and CDR2 is YYREEE (reference sequence). The V segment lost 4 bases and the J segment 5 bases; nucleotides outside the gene matches: 8.

The chain recombines TRBV30 with TRBJ1-3, with D unclear. The length of the CDR3 is 14 residues. Germline-derived CDR1 and CDR2 are GTSNPN and SVGIG (reference sequence). The CDR3 sequence: CALDPGVSGNTIYF. The DNA for the CDR3 is TGTGCGCTGGACCCCGGGGTCTCTGGAAACACCATATATTTT.

This clone was observed a handful of times. The gene calls are TRBV6-6 and TRBJ1-2, with TRBD1 matching 7 bases. V gave up 2 bases and J gave up 8 bases; unmatched junction bases: 11. The CDR3 spans 15 residues. CDR1 is MNHNY, CDR2 SVGAGI, per germline (reference sequence). The CDR3: CASSYLRGQGSGYTF. For the CDR3, the DNA is TGTGCCAGCAGTTACCTGAGGGGGCAGGGAAGCGGCTACACCTTC.

This clone was observed a single time. V usage is TRBV5-1 and J usage is TRBJ2-1, with 8 bases matching TRBD2. V lost 4 bases and J lost 7; bases outside the gene matches: 7. The length of the CDR3 is 14 residues. Germline loops: CDR1 SGHRS, CDR2 YFSETQ. The CDR3 sequence is CASSLGGGLNEQFF. The CDR3 coding sequence is TGCGCCAGCAGCCTCGGGGGGGGCCTAAATGAGCAGTTCTTC. Together with reference TRBV5-1 and TRBJ2-1, the CDR3 gives the full variable domain: KAGVTQTPRYLIKTRGQQVTLSCSPISGHRSVSWYQQTPGQGLQFLFEYFSETQRNKGNFPGRFSGRQFSNSRSEMNVSTLELGDSALYLCASSLGGGLNEQFFGPGTRLTVL.

This chain links TRBV5-1 with TRBJ1-5, with D tentatively TRBD1 (5 bases). CDR3 length equals 14 residues. With 0 bases removed from V and 6 bases from J, the gap between germline ends came to 10 bases. The germline V gene has CDR1 SGHRS and CDR2 YFSETQ. CDR3 nucleotide sequence: TGCGCCAGCAGCTTGGAAGGCGGGGGTCAGCCCCAGCATTTT. Its protein product is CASSLEGGGQPQHF.

This clone was seen just once. This chain joins TRBV19 and TRBJ1-2; 7 bases match TRBD1. Germline lookup yields CDR1 LNHDA and CDR2 SQIVND (reference sequence). The CDR3 runs 14 residues. V was clipped by 2 bases and J by 6 bases; unmatched bases: 6. CDR3 DNA: TGTGCCAGTAGTATAAGAGGGGGCGAGAATGGCTACACCTTC. This gives the protein CASSIRGGENGYTF. Looking up the rest from reference TRBV19 and TRBJ1-2 gives the full variable domain: DGGITQSPKYLFRKEGQNVTLSCEQNLNHDAMYWYRQDPGQGLRLIYYSQIVNDFQKGDIAEGYSVSREKKESFPLTVTSAQKNPTAFYLCASSIRGGENGYTFGSGTRLTVV.